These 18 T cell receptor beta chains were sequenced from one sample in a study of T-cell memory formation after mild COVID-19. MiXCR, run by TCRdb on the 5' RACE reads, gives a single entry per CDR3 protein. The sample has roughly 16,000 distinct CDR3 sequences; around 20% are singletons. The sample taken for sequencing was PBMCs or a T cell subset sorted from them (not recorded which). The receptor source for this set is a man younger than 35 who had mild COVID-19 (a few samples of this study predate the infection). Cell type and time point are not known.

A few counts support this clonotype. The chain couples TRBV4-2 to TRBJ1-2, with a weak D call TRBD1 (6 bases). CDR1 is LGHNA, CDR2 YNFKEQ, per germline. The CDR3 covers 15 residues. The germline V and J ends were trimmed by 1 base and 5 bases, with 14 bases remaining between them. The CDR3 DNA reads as TGTGCCAGCAGCCAAGCGACGGGAGGGGGGTATGGCTACACCTTC. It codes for CASSQATGGGYGYTF.

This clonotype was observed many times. CDR3 loop: CASSWLAGGGKTDTQYF. CDR3 nucleotides: TGTGCCAGCAGCTGGCTAGCGGGGGGTGGTAAGACAGATACGCAGTATTTT. This chain connects TRBV7-8 to TRBJ2-3; 11 nucleotides agree with TRBD2. CDR1 and CDR2 from the germline V gene are SGHVS and FQNEAQ. The CDR3 length is 17 residues. The J segment lost 3 bases and the V segment lost 4 bases, leaving 9 bases of the junction unmatched.

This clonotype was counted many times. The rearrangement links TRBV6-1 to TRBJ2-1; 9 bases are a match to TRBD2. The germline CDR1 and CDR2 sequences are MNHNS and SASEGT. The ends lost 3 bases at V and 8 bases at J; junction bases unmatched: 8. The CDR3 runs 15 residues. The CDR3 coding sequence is TGTGCCAGCAGTGAGAGTAGCGGGGGTCCGGATGAGCAGTTCTTC. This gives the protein CASSESSGGPDEQFF.

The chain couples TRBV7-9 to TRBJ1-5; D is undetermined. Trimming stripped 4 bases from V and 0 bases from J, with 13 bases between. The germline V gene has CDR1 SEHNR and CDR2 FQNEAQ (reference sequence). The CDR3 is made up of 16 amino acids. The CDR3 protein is CASSSGSMGSNQPQHF. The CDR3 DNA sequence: TGTGCCAGCAGCTCCGGGTCGATGGGTAGCAATCAGCCCCAGCATTTT.

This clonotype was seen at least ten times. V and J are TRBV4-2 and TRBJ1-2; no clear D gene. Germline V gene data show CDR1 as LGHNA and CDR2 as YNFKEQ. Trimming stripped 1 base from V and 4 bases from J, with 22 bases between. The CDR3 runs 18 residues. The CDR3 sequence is CASSQVPPGSSFPYGYTF. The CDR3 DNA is TGTGCCAGCAGCCAAGTACCTCCGGGCAGCAGCTTCCCCTATGGCTACACCTTC.

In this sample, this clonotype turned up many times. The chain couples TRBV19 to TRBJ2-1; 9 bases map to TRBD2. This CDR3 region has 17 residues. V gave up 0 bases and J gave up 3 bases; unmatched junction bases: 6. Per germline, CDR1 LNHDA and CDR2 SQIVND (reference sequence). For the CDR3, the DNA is TGTGCCAGTAGTATAGACTCTAGCGGGGTATTCTACAATGAGCAGTTCTTC. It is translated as CASSIDSSGVFYNEQFF.

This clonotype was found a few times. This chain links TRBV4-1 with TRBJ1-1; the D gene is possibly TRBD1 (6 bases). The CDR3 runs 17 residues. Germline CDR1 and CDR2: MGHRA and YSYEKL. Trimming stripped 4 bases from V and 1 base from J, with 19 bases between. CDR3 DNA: TGCGCCAGCAGCCTTCTATCCGACAGGCCGGGGAACACTGAAGCTTTCTTT. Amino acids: CASSLLSDRPGNTEAFF.

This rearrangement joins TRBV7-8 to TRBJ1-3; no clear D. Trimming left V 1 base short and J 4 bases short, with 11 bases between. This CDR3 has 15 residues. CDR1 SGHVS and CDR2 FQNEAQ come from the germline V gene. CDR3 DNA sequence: TGTGCCAGCAGCTTAGGTCAAGGATTGGGAAACACCATATATTTT. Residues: CASSLGQGLGNTIYF.

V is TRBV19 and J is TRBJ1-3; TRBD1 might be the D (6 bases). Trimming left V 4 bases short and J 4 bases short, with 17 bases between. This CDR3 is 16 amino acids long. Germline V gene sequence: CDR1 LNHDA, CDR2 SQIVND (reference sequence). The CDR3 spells CASSTGQWIAGNTIYF. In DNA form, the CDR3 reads TGTGCCAGTAGTACAGGACAGTGGATCGCCGGAAACACCATATATTTT.

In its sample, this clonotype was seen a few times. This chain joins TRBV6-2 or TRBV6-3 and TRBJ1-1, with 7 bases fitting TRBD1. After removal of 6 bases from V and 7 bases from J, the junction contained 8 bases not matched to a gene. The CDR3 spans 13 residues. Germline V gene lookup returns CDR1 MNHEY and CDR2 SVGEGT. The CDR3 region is CASRPSTGDEAFF. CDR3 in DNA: TGTGCCAGCAGGCCCAGTACAGGGGATGAAGCTTTCTTT.

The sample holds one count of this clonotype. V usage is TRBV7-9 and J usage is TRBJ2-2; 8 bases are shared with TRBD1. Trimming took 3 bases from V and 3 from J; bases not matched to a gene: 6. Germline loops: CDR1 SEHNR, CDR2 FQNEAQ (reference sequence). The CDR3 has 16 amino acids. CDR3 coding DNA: TGTGCCAGCAGCTTCGGACAGGGATTTCACACCGGGGAGCTGTTTTTT. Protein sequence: CASSFGQGFHTGELFF.

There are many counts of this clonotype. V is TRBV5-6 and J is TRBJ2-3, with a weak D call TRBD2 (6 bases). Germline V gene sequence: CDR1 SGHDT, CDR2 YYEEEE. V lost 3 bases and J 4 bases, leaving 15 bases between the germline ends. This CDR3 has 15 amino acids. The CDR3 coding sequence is TGTGCCAGCAGCTCGACTAGTTGGTACGCAGATACGCAGTATTTT. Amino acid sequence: CASSSTSWYADTQYF.

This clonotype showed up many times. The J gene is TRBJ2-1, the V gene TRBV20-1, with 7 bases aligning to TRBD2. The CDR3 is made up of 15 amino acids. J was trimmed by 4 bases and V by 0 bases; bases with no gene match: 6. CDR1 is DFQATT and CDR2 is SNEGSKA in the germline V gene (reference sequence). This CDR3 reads CSARENSGWYNEQFF. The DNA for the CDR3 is TGCAGTGCTAGAGAAAATAGCGGGTGGTACAATGAGCAGTTCTTC.

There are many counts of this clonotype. CDR3 region: CASSQARDTQYF. CDR3 DNA: TGTGCCAGCAGCCAGGCCAGGGATACGCAGTATTTT. This chain links TRBV4-2 with TRBJ2-3; D gene unclear. The CDR3 is made up of 12 amino acids. The germline gives CDR1 LGHNA, CDR2 YNFKEQ. V was trimmed by 3 bases and J by 6 bases, leaving 7 bases between them.

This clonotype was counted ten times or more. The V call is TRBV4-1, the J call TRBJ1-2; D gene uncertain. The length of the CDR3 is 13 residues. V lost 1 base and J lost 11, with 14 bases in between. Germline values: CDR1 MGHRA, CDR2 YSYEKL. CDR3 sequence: CASSQVSGRIYTF. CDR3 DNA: TGCGCCAGCAGCCAAGTGAGTGGACGGATTTACACCTTC.

The DNA of the CDR3 is TGTGCCAGCAGTTACCCTACCGGGACATGGGGGGCCGGGGAGCTGTTTTTT. It specifies CASSYPTGTWGAGELFF. V gene TRBV6-5 combines with J gene TRBJ2-2, with D perhaps TRBD1 or TRBD2 (6 bases each). This CDR3 is 17 amino acids long. The germline V gene encodes CDR1 MNHEY and CDR2 SVGAGI. The V end was cut by 2 bases, the J end by 6 bases, with 19 bases between.

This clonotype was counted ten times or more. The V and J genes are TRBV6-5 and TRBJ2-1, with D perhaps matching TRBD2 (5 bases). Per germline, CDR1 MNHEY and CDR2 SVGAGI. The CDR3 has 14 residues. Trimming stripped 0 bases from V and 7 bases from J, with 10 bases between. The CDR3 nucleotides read TGTGCCAGCAGTTACTCCGCTAGCAGAAATGAGCAGTTCTTC. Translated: CASSYSASRNEQFF.

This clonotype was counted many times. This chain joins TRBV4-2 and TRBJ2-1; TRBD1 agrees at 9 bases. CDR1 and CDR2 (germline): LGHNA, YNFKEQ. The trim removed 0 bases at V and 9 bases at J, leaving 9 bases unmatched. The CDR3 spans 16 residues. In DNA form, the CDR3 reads TGTGCCAGCAGCCAAGAGTTTTGGACAGGGGACAGTGAGCAGTTCTTC. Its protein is CASSQEFWTGDSEQFF.